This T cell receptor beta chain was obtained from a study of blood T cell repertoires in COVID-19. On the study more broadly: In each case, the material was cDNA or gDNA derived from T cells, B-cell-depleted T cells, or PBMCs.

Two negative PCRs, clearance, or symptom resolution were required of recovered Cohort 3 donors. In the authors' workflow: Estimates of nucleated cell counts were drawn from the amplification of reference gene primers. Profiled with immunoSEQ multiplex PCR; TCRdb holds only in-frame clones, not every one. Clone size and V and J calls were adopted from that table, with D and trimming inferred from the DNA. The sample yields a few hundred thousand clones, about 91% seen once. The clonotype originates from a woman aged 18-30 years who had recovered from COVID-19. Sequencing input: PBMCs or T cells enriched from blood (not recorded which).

In DNA, the CDR3 is TGTGCCATCAGTGGATTTAGCGGGAGAGAGACCCAGTACTTC. It yields the protein CAISGFSGRETQYF. The V call is TRBV10-3, the J call TRBJ2-5; 9 positions match TRBD2. With V trimmed by 4 bases and J by 4 bases, 4 bases remained unmatched. Germline values: CDR1 ENHRY, CDR2 SYGVKD. This CDR3 spans 14 amino acids.